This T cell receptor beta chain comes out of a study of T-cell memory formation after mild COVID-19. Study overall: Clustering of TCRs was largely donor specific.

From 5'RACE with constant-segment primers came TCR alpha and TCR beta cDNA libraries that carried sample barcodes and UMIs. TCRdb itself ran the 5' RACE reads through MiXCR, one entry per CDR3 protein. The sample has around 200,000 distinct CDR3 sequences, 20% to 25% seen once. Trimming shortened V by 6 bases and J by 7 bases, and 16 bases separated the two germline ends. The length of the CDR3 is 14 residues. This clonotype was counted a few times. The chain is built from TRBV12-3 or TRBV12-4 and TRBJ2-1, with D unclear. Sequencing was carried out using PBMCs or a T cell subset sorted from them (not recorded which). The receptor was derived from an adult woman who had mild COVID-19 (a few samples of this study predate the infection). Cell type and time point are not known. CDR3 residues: CASRPRNPWNEQFF. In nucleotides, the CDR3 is TGTGCCAGCAGGCCACGAAATCCTTGGAATGAGCAGTTCTTC.